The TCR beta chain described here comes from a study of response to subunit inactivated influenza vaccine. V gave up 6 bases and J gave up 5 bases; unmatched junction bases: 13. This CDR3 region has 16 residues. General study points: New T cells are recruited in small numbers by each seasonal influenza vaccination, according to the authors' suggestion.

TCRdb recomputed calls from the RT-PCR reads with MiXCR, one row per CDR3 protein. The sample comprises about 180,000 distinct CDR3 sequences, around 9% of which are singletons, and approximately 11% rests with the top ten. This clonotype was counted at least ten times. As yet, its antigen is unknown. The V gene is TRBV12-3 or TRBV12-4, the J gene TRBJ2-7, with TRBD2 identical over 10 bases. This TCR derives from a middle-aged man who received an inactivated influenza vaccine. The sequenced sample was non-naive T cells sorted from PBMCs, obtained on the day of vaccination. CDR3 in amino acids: CASSYNSGRFANEQYF. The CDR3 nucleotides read TGTGCCAGCAGCTACAATAGCGGGAGGTTTGCTAACGAGCAGTACTTC.